The 19 T cell receptor beta chains presented below share a single source sample, sequenced in a study of a mutant IDH1 vaccine in newly diagnosed glioma. Time point given: week 47, end of study. Topical imiquimod accompanied each vaccine dose, which consisted of 300 ug of mutant IDH1 20-mer peptide. Their target antigens are unknown. Measured with immunoSEQ multiplex PCR; TCRdb has only the in-frame clones, and not every one. Counted here are around 94,000 clones, roughly 89% occurring once; the ten biggest clones make up roughly 0.74%. The specimen comprised PBMCs, sampled from a glioma patient whose treatment included an IDH1 peptide vaccine. The receptors were sampled from a woman aged 45-65 years with glioma.

The chain uses TRBV7-9 and TRBJ1-1; TRBD1 might be the D (5 bases). With 1 base removed from V and 3 bases from J, the gap between germline ends came to 12 bases. Germline CDR1 is SEHNR and CDR2 is FQNEAQ (reference sequence). This CDR3 has 15 amino acids. CDR3 region: CASSLVRGGDTEAFF. CDR3 DNA sequence: TGTGCCAGCAGCTTAGTGCGGGGGGGAGACACTGAAGCTTTCTTT.

The V call is TRBV27, the J call TRBJ2-7; unclear D gene. The CDR3 runs 12 residues. Germline V gene sequence: CDR1 MNHEY, CDR2 SMNVEV (reference sequence). V gave up 10 bases and J gave up 2 bases, with 12 bases separating them. In nucleotides, the CDR3 is TGTGCCACCCGGCGGACGGCCTACGAGCAGTACTTC. Translating gives CATRRTAYEQYF.

This rearrangement joins TRBV6-6 to TRBJ2-1; possibly TRBD1 for D (6 bases). Germline CDR1 and CDR2: MNHNY and SVGAGI (reference sequence). With 0 bases removed from V and 6 bases from J, the gap between germline ends came to 9 bases. The CDR3 loop spans 14 amino acids. CDR3 DNA sequence: TGTGCCAGCAGTTACTCGAGGGGGAGCAATGAGCAGTTCTTC. Translated, it gives CASSYSRGSNEQFF.

The V and J genes are TRBV18 and TRBJ1-5, with D hard to call. In germline, CDR1 is KGHSH, CDR2 LQKENI. The CDR3 has 15 amino acids. The V and J ends lost 0 bases and 7 bases respectively, with 13 bases between them. This chain's CDR3 is CASSPPGSAQQPQHF. CDR3 bases: TGTGCCAGCTCACCACCAGGGTCCGCCCAGCAGCCCCAGCATTTT.

The V call is TRBV10-3, the J call TRBJ2-3; the D is unclear. Trimming cost V 3 bases and J 1 base, with 8 bases left between them. This CDR3 is built from 14 residues. The germline V gene encodes CDR1 ENHRY and CDR2 SYGVKD. This CDR3 reads CAISDQARTDTQYF. The CDR3 DNA reads TGTGCCATCAGTGACCAGGCCCGCACAGATACGCAGTATTTT.

The chain employs TRBV5-6 and TRBJ1-6, with TRBD1 identical over 10 bases. This CDR3 contains 15 residues. From germline, CDR1 is SGHDT and CDR2 YYEEEE. V gave up 3 bases and J gave up 8 bases; unmatched junction bases: 5. Here the CDR3 DNA reads TGTGCCAGCAGCTCGAGGACAGGGGGGTATTCACCCCTCCACTTT. Translated: CASSSRTGGYSPLHF.

The chain combines TRBV20-1 with TRBJ2-3; D not resolved. Trimming took 3 bases from V and 5 from J, leaving 6 bases between them. CDR3 length equals 11 residues. Per germline, CDR1 DFQATT and CDR2 SNEGSKA (reference sequence). CDR3 loop: CSARKGDTQYF. The CDR3 coding sequence is TGCAGTGCTAGGAAGGGAGATACGCAGTATTTT.

The chain uses TRBV19 and TRBJ2-7, with D uncertain. The CDR3 is made up of 13 amino acids. Per germline, CDR1 LNHDA and CDR2 SQIVND (reference sequence). V gave up 5 bases and J gave up 3 bases, with 11 bases separating them. The CDR3 protein is CASSLSHDYEQYF. CDR3 bases: TGTGCCAGTAGTCTGTCCCACGACTACGAGCAGTACTTC.

The chain joins TRBV9 to TRBJ2-2; 7 bases agree with TRBD1. The V segment lost 4 bases and the J segment 6 bases; nucleotides outside the gene matches: 6. CDR1 SGDLS and CDR2 YYNGEE come from the germline V gene. This CDR3 region has 14 residues. The CDR3 DNA sequence: TGTGCCAGCAGCCCTCGACAGGGAGCCGGGGAGCTGTTTTTT. Residues: CASSPRQGAGELFF.

The chain is built from TRBV4-1 and TRBJ1-5, with 7 positions matching TRBD1. The germline gives CDR1 MGHRA, CDR2 YSYEKL. CDR3 length: 17 residues. The J segment lost 0 bases and the V segment lost 5 bases, leaving 10 bases of the junction unmatched. CDR3 protein: CASSSRQGSYSNQPQHF. The CDR3 DNA sequence: TGCGCCAGCAGCTCCCGACAGGGTAGTTATAGCAATCAGCCCCAGCATTTT.

The chain recombines TRBV28 with TRBJ2-7; 8 nucleotides agree with TRBD2. The CDR3 is made up of 16 amino acids. Germline CDR1 and CDR2: MDHEN and SYDVKM. The junction had 11 bases not matched to a gene; V was cut back by 4 bases and J by 3 bases. The DNA for the CDR3 is TGTGCCAGCAGTTCCACCGGGACTAGTACGCGCTACGAGCAGTACTTC. Encoded protein: CASSSTGTSTRYEQYF.

The chain links TRBV5-4 to TRBJ2-3, with TRBD2 matching 12 bases. There are 16 residues in the CDR3. Germline CDR1 reads SGHNT; CDR2 reads YYREEE (reference sequence). After removal of 3 bases from V and 3 bases from J, the junction contained 5 bases not matched to a gene. The CDR3 spells CASSSTSGSRTDTQYF. CDR3 in DNA: TGTGCCAGCAGCTCGACTAGCGGGAGTAGGACAGATACGCAGTATTTT.

This chain joins TRBV11-2 and TRBJ2-7, with D possibly matching TRBD2 (6 bases). V lost 7 bases and J lost 4, with 11 bases in between. CDR3 length: 12 residues. Per germline, CDR1 SGHAT and CDR2 FQNNGV. CDR3 DNA: TGTGCCAGCACCTTTAGCGGATACGAGCAGTACTTC. Its protein is CASTFSGYEQYF.

The V gene is TRBV10-3, the J gene TRBJ1-1, with a weak D call TRBD1 (6 bases). From germline, CDR1 is ENHRY and CDR2 SYGVKD. V was pared by 0 bases and J by 8 bases, with 10 bases between. The CDR3 covers 13 residues. The CDR3 reads CAISESSDSEAFF. CDR3 nucleotides: TGTGCCATCAGTGAGTCCTCGGACAGCGAAGCTTTCTTT.

CDR3 sequence (DNA): TGCGCCAGCAGCCAAACAGTTACTAGCTCCTACGAGCAGTACTTC. This codes for CASSQTVTSSYEQYF. The chain has TRBV4-1 and TRBJ2-7, with a possible D match to TRBD2 (5 bases). The CDR3 extends over 15 amino acids. Between the trimmed V and J ends, which lost 2 bases and 0 bases, there was a span of 11 bases. The V gene's germline CDR1 is MGHRA and CDR2 YSYEKL.

The chain employs TRBV5-6 and TRBJ2-1; TRBD2 agrees at 13 bases. The CDR3 loop spans 16 amino acids. After removal of 2 bases from V and 4 bases from J, the junction contained 3 bases not matched to a gene. CDR1 is SGHDT and CDR2 is YYEEEE in the germline V gene. CDR3 in amino acids: CASSLGTSGIYNEQFF. In DNA form, the CDR3 reads TGTGCCAGCAGCTTAGGGACTAGCGGGATTTACAATGAGCAGTTCTTC.

This rearrangement joins TRBV28 to TRBJ2-2; TRBD2 agrees at 10 bases. V shed 3 bases, J shed 5 bases, and the junction held 9 bases outside the gene matches. There are 17 residues in the CDR3. CDR1 is MDHEN and CDR2 is SYDVKM in the germline V gene. The DNA for the CDR3 is TGTGCCAGCAGTTTCCTAGCGGGAGTACAGGGGACCGGGGAGCTGTTTTTT. It translates to CASSFLAGVQGTGELFF. The entire variable domain, with the rest obtained from reference TRBV28 and TRBJ2-2, is as follows: DVKVTQSSRYLVKRTGEKVFLECVQDMDHENMFWYRQDPGLGLRLIYFSYDVKMKEKGDIPEGYSVSREKKERFSLILESASTNQTSMYLCASSFLAGVQGTGELFFGEGSRLTVL.

The V gene is TRBV19, the J gene TRBJ2-2; 9 positions match TRBD1. The length of the CDR3 is 14 residues. CDR1 LNHDA and CDR2 SQIVND come from the germline V gene (reference sequence). V shed 6 bases and J 5 bases; nucleotides not matched to a gene: 4. The CDR3 region is CASRGQGRTGELFF. CDR3 sequence (DNA): TGTGCCAGTAGGGGACAGGGTCGGACCGGGGAGCTGTTTTTT.

V is TRBV2 and J is TRBJ2-7; D call uncertain. The CDR3 contains 15 residues. Between the trimmed V and J ends, which lost 3 bases and 5 bases, there was a span of 17 bases. CDR1 SNHLY and CDR2 FYNNEI come from the germline V gene. CDR3 in DNA: TGTGCCAGCAGTGACCCCGGAGTTATTCGTGACGAGCAGTACTTC. Its translation: CASSDPGVIRDEQYF.